A single sample gave rise to the 9 T cell receptor beta chains below, sequenced in a study of blood T cell repertoires in COVID-19. Assay used: immunoSEQ multiplex PCR; TCRdb lists only in-frame clones, some missing. The sample includes approximately 170,000 clones, approximately 83% seen only once; the top ten take about 2.1%. Sequencing input: peripheral blood. The receptors were gathered from a woman over 75 with acute or convalescent COVID-19.

This clone was seen only a few times. This chain links TRBV21-1 with TRBJ2-7; TRBD2 is taken as the D call from the table, unchecked against the DNA. TRBV21-1 is classified as a pseudogene. This CDR3 contains 17 residues. The CDR3 sequence: CASSKPPAGVNSYEQYF. The CDR3 DNA follows: TGTGCCAGCAGCAAACCCCCAGCGGGAGTCAACTCCTACGAGCAGTACTTC.

This chain uses TRBV7-9 with TRBJ1-5; D is unresolved. The V end lost 8 bases, the J end lost 6 bases, and 8 bases lay between the germline ends. The CDR3 totals 11 residues. The germline V gene has CDR1 SEHNR and CDR2 FQNEAQ (reference sequence). The DNA of the CDR3 is TGTGCCAGCGGAGATAGTCAGCCCCAGCATTTT. This translates into CASGDSQPQHF.

V gene TRBV6-1 combines with J gene TRBJ1-5; 8 positions agree with TRBD1. The CDR3 is 16 amino acids. V lost 3 bases and J lost 6; bases outside the gene matches: 10. Germline V gene sequence: CDR1 MNHNS, CDR2 SASEGT. CDR3 residues: CASSEIPGQGGQPQHF. CDR3 in DNA: TGTGCCAGCAGTGAGATACCTGGACAGGGAGGTCAGCCCCAGCATTTT.

The chain employs TRBV6-5 and TRBJ2-5, with a possible D match to TRBD2 (7 bases). This CDR3 spans 14 amino acids. V was clipped by 8 bases and J by 5 bases, with 18 bases between them. CDR1 and CDR2 from the germline V gene are MNHEY and SVGAGI. In DNA form, the CDR3 reads TGTGCCAGCGCCCCGGGGGGCGTAAGGGAGACCCAGTACTTC. Its translation: CASAPGGVRETQYF.

This rearrangement joins TRBV29-1 to TRBJ1-2, with no clear D. Deletions cut 6 bases from V and 0 bases from J, with 11 bases between. The germline V gene encodes CDR1 SQVTM and CDR2 ANQGSEA. CDR3 length: 13 amino acids. The CDR3 reads CSVRGPTNYGYTF. As DNA, the CDR3 is TGCAGCGTCCGTGGGCCCACTAACTATGGCTACACCTTC.

The chain employs TRBV19 and TRBJ1-1; the match to TRBD1 covers 8 bases. Germline V gene sequence: CDR1 LNHDA, CDR2 SQIVND (reference sequence). The CDR3 totals 14 residues. Trimming took 6 bases from V and 4 from J; bases not matched to a gene: 7. CDR3 amino acids: CASRQGALGTEAFF. The CDR3 region has the DNA TGTGCCAGTAGGCAGGGGGCCCTGGGCACTGAAGCTTTCTTT.

V usage is TRBV5-1 and J usage is TRBJ1-2; no reliable D call. V shed 0 bases and J shed 6 bases, with 15 bases lying between them. This CDR3 is built from 15 residues. Germline CDR1 is SGHRS and CDR2 is YFSETQ. CDR3 residues: CASSLGTAGVDGYTF. CDR3 nucleotide sequence: TGCGCCAGCAGCTTGGGTACTGCCGGGGTGGATGGCTACACCTTC.

CDR3: CASSSNPGSFGYTF. CDR3 nucleotide sequence: TGTGCCAGTAGTTCCAACCCGGGGAGCTTTGGCTACACCTTC. V and J are TRBV19 and TRBJ1-2; D uncertain. The CDR3 covers 14 residues. Trimming left V 5 bases short and J 7 bases short, with 17 bases between. Germline CDR1 and CDR2: LNHDA and SQIVND (reference sequence).

The V and J genes are TRBV7-6 and TRBJ2-2, with 10 bases matching TRBD1. Germline V gene lookup returns CDR1 SGHVS and CDR2 FNYEAQ. This CDR3 contains 16 residues. Trimming cost V 1 base and J 2 bases; bases outside gene matches: 1. CDR3 loop: CASSLETGGNTGELFF. In nucleotides, the CDR3 is TGTGCCAGCAGCTTAGAGACAGGGGGCAACACCGGGGAGCTGTTTTTT.